Following are 15 T cell receptor beta chains from one sample sequenced in a study of blood T cells in healthy people across ages (dated by TCRdb to 2014 to 2015). The protocol used for the library was 5' RACE. The instrument was an Illumina HiSeq 2500. A second roughly 6 to 12 cycle PCR used a sample-barcoded 5' primer and a J-beta primer mix. TCRdb reworked the public reads: Q25 trimming with fastp, MiXCR clone assembly, productive beta chains retained. Records with the same CDR3 protein are collapsed into one entry carrying the most frequent genes and DNA. Present in this sample are 590,000 or so distinct CDR3 sequences, approximately 30% of which were seen just once. The ten biggest clones cover roughly 14% of the sample. Sequenced input: blood. These receptor sequences come from a woman older than 75 in good health.

Regarding this clonotype: A clone one base away is much larger, so this may be a read error. Lacking the conserved final phenylalanine or tryptophan, this CDR3 likely reflects a read error. The J gene is TRBJ2-5, the V gene TRBV20-1, with 10 bases that match TRBD2. The germline CDR1 and CDR2 sequences are DFQATT and SNEGSKA (reference sequence). V gave up 0 bases and J gave up 5 bases; unmatched junction bases: 6. The CDR3 sequence is 15 residues long. CDR3 amino acids: CSARDRAGGLETQYC. The CDR3 nucleotides are TGCAGTGCTAGAGATCGAGCGGGGGGGCTGGAGACCCAGTACTGC.

The CDR3 DNA is TGTGCCACCAGTGATTTGTCATCGGGTGGGGGGCGTATCACAGATACGCAGTATTTT. Protein: CATSDLSSGGGRITDTQYF. V is TRBV24-1 and J is TRBJ2-3; TRBD1 or TRBD2 may be the D gene (6 bases each). Germline CDR1 KGHDR, CDR2 SFDVKD. This CDR3 has 19 residues. V shed 0 bases and J shed 2 bases, with 20 bases lying between them.

The chain links TRBV10-3 to TRBJ1-3; D gene ambiguous. The CDR3 sequence is 15 residues long. V was pared by 4 bases and J by 0 bases, with 10 bases between. CDR1 and CDR2 from the germline V gene are ENHRY and SYGVKD. The CDR3 is CAISGRRSSGNTIYF. In nucleotides, the CDR3 is TGTGCCATCAGTGGAAGACGATCCTCTGGAAACACCATATATTTT.

This clonotype was seen repeatedly, ten times or more. The J gene is TRBJ1-6, the V gene TRBV15; no firm D call. CDR3 length: 13 amino acids. From germline, CDR1 is LNHNV and CDR2 YYDKDF (reference sequence). Trimming removed 0 bases at V and 8 bases at J, with 5 bases between. CDR3 region: CATSRDQDSPLHF. The CDR3, as DNA: TGTGCCACCAGCAGAGATCAGGATTCACCCCTCCACTTT.

This clonotype appeared many times. One end of the junction is discordant with germline, which a read error may explain. The chain carries TRBV6-1 and TRBJ2-7, with TRBD1 identical over 10 bases. Germline V gene sequence: CDR1 MNHNS, CDR2 SASEGT. The CDR3 loop spans 14 amino acids. The CDR3 DNA follows: TGTGCCAGCAGGGAAGGACAGGGGGGCTACGAGCAGTACTTC. Its translation: CASREGQGGYEQYF.

This clonotype was seen at least ten times. Here the CDR3 reads CASSLQGSYQPQHF. In nucleotides, the CDR3 is TGTGCCAGCAGTTTACAGGGGTCTTATCAGCCCCAGCATTTT. This sequence joins TRBV27 and TRBJ1-5, with a possible D match to TRBD1 (6 bases). V was pared by 2 bases and J by 5 bases, with 10 bases between. Germline V gene data show CDR1 as MNHEY and CDR2 as SMNVEV (reference sequence). The CDR3 has 14 residues.

This clonotype came up many times. The V call is TRBV30, the J call TRBJ2-7; D may be TRBD1 (6 bases). CDR1 is GTSNPN and CDR2 is SVGIG in the germline V gene (reference sequence). V dropped 2 bases and J dropped 5 bases, with 7 bases sitting between them. This CDR3 has 11 residues. CDR3 DNA sequence: TGTGCCTGGAGTTACAGGGACGAGCAGTACTTC. Translated: CAWSYRDEQYF.

In its sample, this clonotype was seen a few times. V is TRBV29-1 and J is TRBJ1-4; possible D gene TRBD1, 6 bases. Trimming took off 6 bases at V and 10 bases at J, with 18 bases between the two ends. Germline V gene lookup returns CDR1 SQVTM and CDR2 ANQGSEA. This CDR3 region has 13 residues. The CDR3 loop is CSVQTGGRGKLFF. In DNA, the CDR3 is TGCAGCGTACAAACGGGGGGGCGCGGAAAACTGTTTTTT.

The table lists this clonotype with many counts. The V gene is TRBV9, the J gene TRBJ2-1; 9 nucleotides align to TRBD1. J gave up 8 bases and V 3 bases, and 3 bases lay outside the gene matches. The CDR3 runs 13 residues. From germline, CDR1 is SGDLS and CDR2 YYNGEE. CDR3 in DNA: TGTGCCAGCAGCGAGGACAGGGGTTATGAGCAGTTCTTC. It is translated as CASSEDRGYEQFF.

About this clonotype itself: A much larger clone differs from this one at a single base, so this may be a read error. V is TRBV7-2 and J is TRBJ2-1; 8 bases align to TRBD1. CDR3 length equals 13 residues. V lost 1 base and J lost 10; bases outside the gene matches: 3. The germline gives CDR1 SGHTA, CDR2 FQGNSA. The CDR3 DNA sequence: TGTGCCAGCAGCTTAGGGACAGGGTACGAGCAGTTCTTC. It translates to CASSLGTGYEQFF.

The J gene is TRBJ2-3, the V gene TRBV24-1; D unresolved. Between the trimmed V and J ends, which lost 6 bases and 2 bases, there was a span of 17 bases. Germline CDR1 reads KGHDR; CDR2 reads SFDVKD. The CDR3 extends over 16 amino acids. This CDR3 is CATSNSNFGDTDTQYF. CDR3 DNA sequence: TGTGCCACCAGTAATTCGAACTTCGGAGACACAGATACGCAGTATTTT.

Many counts were recorded for this clonotype. The rearrangement joins TRBV6-6 to TRBJ2-3; maybe TRBD1 (6 bases). This CDR3 is 14 amino acids long. Per the germline V gene, CDR1 is MNHNY and CDR2 is SVGAGI (reference sequence). Trimming stripped 10 bases from V and 6 bases from J, with 20 bases between. The CDR3 spells CATRGSATGDTQYF. In DNA form, the CDR3 reads TGTGCCACCAGGGGATCGGCAACAGGGGATACGCAGTATTTT.

A word on this clonotype: One base away lies a much larger clone, so this may be a sequencing read error. This chain uses TRBV7-9 with TRBJ2-5; 8 bases fit TRBD1. V dropped 5 bases and J dropped 11; count of bases not matched to a gene: 19. In germline, CDR1 is SEHNR, CDR2 FQNEAQ (reference sequence). This CDR3 is 16 amino acids long. The CDR3 nucleotides are TGTGCCAGCAGCCCCGACAGGGGATTCGCCTACAATGAGCAGTACTTC. It translates to CASSPDRGFAYNEQYF.

Note on this clonotype: Possible read error: a much larger clone is one base away. V usage is TRBV6-5 and J usage is TRBJ2-4; D is undetermined. The germline V gene encodes CDR1 MNHEY and CDR2 SVGAGI. The V gene lost 6 bases and the J gene lost 13 bases, with 13 bases spanning the gap. The length of the CDR3 is 11 residues. CDR3 sequence (DNA): TGTGCCAGCAGACGACTCTACAAGCAGTACTTC. It yields the protein CASRRLYKQYF.

The V gene is TRBV20-1, the J gene TRBJ2-7; D is tentatively TRBD1 or TRBD2 (5 bases each). Germline CDR1 and CDR2: DFQATT and SNEGSKA (reference sequence). The V gene lost 3 bases and the J gene lost 10 bases, with 25 bases spanning the gap. This CDR3 has 15 residues. The CDR3 DNA reads TGCAGTGCTAGTCGCAAGACCGGGACGGCTGGAACCCAGTACTTC. This codes for CSASRKTGTAGTQYF.